The clone carrying this T cell receptor (beta chain) was observed a few times. The target antigen is unknown. The CDR3 is made up of 14 amino acids. Germline V CDR1 and CDR2: LGHNA, YSLEER. J lost 2 bases, V lost 4 bases, and 4 bases had no gene match. Primers for the PCR totalled 60 Vbeta and 13 Jbeta. Only in-frame clones appear in the TCRdb table, and some are missing; sequencing was by immunoSEQ multiplex PCR. The repertoire holds about 150,000 clones, over 65% seen once, with 2.1% in the top ten. This record comes from a study of cytomegalovirus exposure and HLA in healthy donors. The overall study: Early release data held 85 million to 95 million unique TCRs from HLA-typed donors.

Study findings and constraints: In a later analysis, compared with equally common non-associated chains, HLA-associated beta chains were more expanded. The study reported that TCR beta sequences accurately predicted HLA-A and HLA-B alleles in most subjects. A later analysis showed TCR association rates differing by HLA locus, peaking at DRB1 and lowest at HLA-C.

Sequences were obtained from PBMCs. This receptor was taken from a man aged 30 to 45 in good health and CMV-seronegative. The V gene is TRBV4-3, the J gene TRBJ1-1, with 7 bases aligning to TRBD1. DNA of the CDR3: TGCGCCAGCAGCCCGGGGACAGCCAACACTGAAGCTTTCTTT. Protein product: CASSPGTANTEAFF.